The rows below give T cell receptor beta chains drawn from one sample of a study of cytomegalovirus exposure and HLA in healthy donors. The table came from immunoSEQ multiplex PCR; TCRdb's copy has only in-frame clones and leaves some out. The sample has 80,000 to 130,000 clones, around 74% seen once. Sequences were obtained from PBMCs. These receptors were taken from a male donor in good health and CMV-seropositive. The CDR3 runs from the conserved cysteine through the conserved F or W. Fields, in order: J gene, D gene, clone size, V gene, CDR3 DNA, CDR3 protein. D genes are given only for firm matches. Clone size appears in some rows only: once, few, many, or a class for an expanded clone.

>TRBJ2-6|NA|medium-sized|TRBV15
TGTGCCACCAGCAGGCTTACAGAGACCGGCTCTGGGGCCAACGTCCTGACTTTC
CATSRLTETGSGANVLTF
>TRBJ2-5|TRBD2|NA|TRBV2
TGTGCCAGCGGTAGCGGGGGGGCCTTTTGGGAGACCCAGTACTTC
CASGSGGAFWETQYF
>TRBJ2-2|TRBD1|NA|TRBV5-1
TGCGCCAGCAGCCTCCGGGACAGTAACACCGGGGAGCTGTTTTTT
CASSLRDSNTGELFF
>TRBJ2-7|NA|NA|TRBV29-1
TGCAGCAGCATCAGGGGTTCCGAGCAGTACTTC
CSSIRGSEQYF
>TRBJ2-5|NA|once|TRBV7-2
TGTGCCAGCAGCTTAGGGGGCATCCAAGAGACCCAGTACTTC
CASSLGGIQETQYF
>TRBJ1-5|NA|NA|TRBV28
TGTGCCAGCAGGTTGCCTAGGGGGACCCAGCATTTT
CASRLPRGTQHF
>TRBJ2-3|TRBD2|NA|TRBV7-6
TGTGCCAGCAGCTTCCAGGGAGCGGGGGGGACAGATACGCAGTATTTT
CASSFQGAGGTDTQYF
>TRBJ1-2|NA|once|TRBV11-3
TGTGCCAGCAGCTTAAGACAGCACTATGGCTACACCTTC
CASSLRQHYGYTF
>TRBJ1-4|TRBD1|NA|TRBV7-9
TGTGCCAGCAGCCTGACAGGGGCGACGGAAAAACTGTTTTTT
CASSLTGATEKLFF
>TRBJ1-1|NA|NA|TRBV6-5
TGTGCCAGCGCGGGGGAATTGAGGACTGAAGCTTTCTTT
CASAGELRTEAFF
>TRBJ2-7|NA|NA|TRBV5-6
TGTGCCAGCAGCTTCTGGGGGGTCAACTCCTACGAGCAGTACTTC
CASSFWGVNSYEQYF
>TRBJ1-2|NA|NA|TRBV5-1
TGCGCCAGCAGCTTGCCCTCGAACGGTGATGGCTACACCTTC
CASSLPSNGDGYTF
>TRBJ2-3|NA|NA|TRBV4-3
TGCGCCAGCAGCCATGGGCCCTCATGGAACACAGATACGCAGTATTTT
CASSHGPSWNTDTQYF
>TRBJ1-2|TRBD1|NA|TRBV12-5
TGTGCTAGTGGTTTGGTGTTTGAAGGGGGCCGGGGACAGGGGGCGAGCTATGGCTACACCTTC
CASGLVFEGGRGQGASYGYTF
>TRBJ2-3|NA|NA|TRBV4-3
TGCGCCAGCAGTCCTCGGGGTATAGGAGATACGCAGTATTTT
CASSPRGIGDTQYF